The clone carrying this TCR beta chain was detected ten times or more. There were TCR beta CDR3 regions amplified from RNA transcripts. Using the HTBI primer set, a first-round RT-PCR was run on the TCR CDR3. One entry per CDR3 protein results from TCRdb running MiXCR on the multiplex PCR reads. The sample consists of more than 450,000 distinct CDR3 sequences, 14% of them appearing once. The CDR3 is 14 residues long. CDR1 and CDR2 (germline): MNHNS, SASEGT. Trimming removed 6 bases from V and 5 bases from J, with 14 bases in between. The data were taken from a study of T cells in Graves' hyperthyroidism and ophthalmopathy.

The chain carries TRBV6-1 and TRBJ2-4; the D call may be TRBD1 or TRBD2 (5 bases each). The sequence derives from a woman aged 40 to 49 with Graves' hyperthyroidism. Sequencing input: blood. The CDR3 region has the DNA TGTGCCAGCAGAGAATCCGGGACCCAAAACATTCAGTACTTC. This encodes CASRESGTQNIQYF.